What follows are 18 T cell receptor beta chains derived from one specimen sequenced in a study of radiation and T cells in renal cell carcinoma (dated by TCRdb to 2018 to 2021). The time point tag for this specimen amounts to: baseline pretreatment blood. The treatment or condition label here, explained by the study, means: 15 Gy SBRT to primary tumor, nephrectomy 4 weeks later. Library preparation was by the immunoSEQ multiplex PCR assay. In TCRdb, the immuneACCESS table is reduced to in-frame sequences with V and J assigned. These tables do not hold every clone; where another copy was compared, an unresolved V gene accounts for under half, and the others remain unexplained. The sample profile shows 100,000 to 150,000 clones; roughly 80% of them were found once. The ten largest clones capture 2.5% to 3.5% of the sample. Sequencing was performed on blood, taken from a patient whose treatment included radiotherapy and nephrectomy. These receptors all stem from a woman aged 60-70 years with renal cell carcinoma.

The chain carries TRBV7-3 and TRBJ2-1, with 9 bases lining up with TRBD2. The CDR3 spans 15 residues. CDR1 is SGHTA, CDR2 FQGTGA, per germline. The ends lost 2 bases at V and 7 bases at J; junction bases unmatched: 6. The CDR3 DNA reads TGTGCCAGCAGCTTAGCGGGAGGGCCGAGGAATGAGCAGTTCTTC. Protein product: CASSLAGGPRNEQFF. Drawing the rest from reference TRBV7-3 and TRBJ2-1, the complete variable domain is GAGVSQTPSNKVTEKGKYVELRCDPISGHTALYWYRQSLGQGPEFLIYFQGTGAADDSGLPNDRFFAVRPEGSVSTLKIQRTERGDSAVYLCASSLAGGPRNEQFFGPGTRLTVL.

CDR3 sequence (DNA): TGTGCCAGCTCAGGGTTGAACGAGCACGAGCAGTACTTC. Residues: CASSGLNEHEQYF. V usage is TRBV18 and J usage is TRBJ2-7; D gene uncertain. Germline loops: CDR1 KGHSH, CDR2 LQKENI. This CDR3 comprises 13 residues. The V end lost 5 bases, the J end lost 5 bases, and 13 bases lay between the germline ends. Complete variable domain (other parts from reference TRBV18 and TRBJ2-7): NAGVMQNPRHLVRRRGQEARLRCSPMKGHSHVYWYRQLPEEGLKFMVYLQKENIIDESGMPKERFSAEFPKEGPSILRIQQVVRGDSAAYFCASSGLNEHEQYFGPGTRLTVT.

The chain has TRBV4-1 and TRBJ1-6; a weak D match, TRBD1 (5 bases). Per germline, CDR1 MGHRA and CDR2 YSYEKL. Trimming pared 0 bases from V and 7 bases from J, leaving 10 bases between. The CDR3 spans 15 residues. The CDR3 protein is CASSQEPGPNSPLHF. In DNA form, the CDR3 reads TGCGCCAGCAGCCAAGAACCAGGGCCCAATTCACCCCTCCACTTT.

For this clone: The sample carries other DNA sequences with the same CDR3. The chain has TRBV28 and TRBJ1-2; 9 bases agree with TRBD1. This CDR3 is built from 13 residues. Germline CDR1 is MDHEN and CDR2 is SYDVKM. V lost 6 bases, J lost 5 bases, and 4 bases stayed unmatched. CDR3: CASSPTGGYGYTF. DNA for the CDR3: TGTGCCAGCAGCCCGACAGGGGGGTATGGCTACACCTTC.

This chain links TRBV11-2 with TRBJ2-5; 11 bases agree with TRBD2. With 1 base clipped from V and 4 bases from J, the junction kept 2 bases outside the gene matches. Germline V gene data show CDR1 as SGHAT and CDR2 as FQNNGV. The CDR3 is 15 residues long. The CDR3 loop is CASSLGLAGGETQYF. As DNA, the CDR3 is TGTGCCAGCAGCTTAGGGCTAGCGGGGGGAGAGACCCAGTACTTC.

The gene calls are TRBV19 and TRBJ2-7; maybe TRBD2 (6 bases). The CDR3 has 13 amino acids. The V end lost 6 bases, the J end lost 2 bases, and 11 bases lay between the germline ends. Looked up from germline, CDR1 is LNHDA and CDR2 is SQIVND (reference sequence). The CDR3 spells CASSQRATYEQYF. The DNA for the CDR3 is TGTGCCAGTAGCCAGCGGGCCACCTACGAGCAGTACTTC.

The J gene is TRBJ2-3, the V gene TRBV27; D is ambiguous. CDR1 and CDR2 from the germline V gene are MNHEY and SMNVEV (reference sequence). The CDR3 is 12 amino acids. The V and J ends lost 5 bases and 2 bases respectively, with 5 bases between them. In nucleotides, the CDR3 is TGTGCCAGCAGTACCAACACAGATACGCAGTATTTT. Translation gives CASSTNTDTQYF.

This chain uses TRBV5-6 with TRBJ2-7; a weak D match, TRBD1 (6 bases). Germline lookup yields CDR1 SGHDT and CDR2 YYEEEE. The CDR3 consists of 13 residues. Trimming pared 2 bases from V and 5 bases from J, leaving 11 bases between. Written as DNA, the CDR3 is TGTGCCAGCAGCTTATCAGGGGTCCACGAGCAGTACTTC. This sequence encodes CASSLSGVHEQYF.

This clone was seen only once. The chain links TRBV5-1 to TRBJ2-5, with 13 nucleotides matching TRBD2. The germline CDR1 and CDR2 sequences are SGHRS and YFSETQ. CDR3 length equals 17 residues. J was trimmed by 4 bases and V by 3 bases; bases with no gene match: 9. CDR3 loop: CASSYLGLAGERETQYF. The DNA for the CDR3 is TGCGCCAGCAGCTACCTAGGACTAGCGGGAGAGAGAGAGACCCAGTACTTC.

CDR3 DNA: TGTGCCAGCAGCGGGGACAGCTACGAGCAGTACTTC. Encoded protein: CASSGDSYEQYF. This chain connects TRBV4-2 to TRBJ2-7, with 7 bases identical to TRBD1. The germline V gene encodes CDR1 LGHNA and CDR2 YNFKEQ. J gave up 3 bases and V 5 bases, and 1 base lay outside the gene matches. The CDR3 sequence is 12 residues long.

V and J are TRBV5-1 and TRBJ1-2; weak D call: TRBD1 (6 bases). Germline V gives CDR1 SGHRS, CDR2 YFSETQ. V dropped 4 bases and J dropped 7 bases, with 17 bases sitting between them. The CDR3 extends over 14 amino acids. The CDR3 DNA is TGCGCCAGCAGCACCCTTAACAGGGTCAGTGGCTACACCTTC. It specifies CASSTLNRVSGYTF.

The rearrangement links TRBV5-1 to TRBJ2-2; no definite D call. Germline V gives CDR1 SGHRS, CDR2 YFSETQ. The CDR3 is 13 residues long. V lost 0 bases, J lost 6 bases, and 6 bases lay in between. CDR3 sequence reads: CASSLATSGELFF. The CDR3 DNA sequence: TGCGCCAGCAGCTTGGCGACGTCCGGGGAGCTGTTTTTT.

The chain combines TRBV2 with TRBJ1-4; the match to TRBD1 covers 9 bases. Germline CDR1 is SNHLY and CDR2 is FYNNEI. The junction had 10 bases not matched to a gene; V was cut back by 0 bases and J by 5 bases. The CDR3 has 18 amino acids. CDR3 coding DNA: TGTGCCAGCAGTGAAGCGCCGTTGGGGACAGGGAGAAATGAAAAACTGTTTTTT. It translates to CASSEAPLGTGRNEKLFF.

V gene TRBV4-3 combines with J gene TRBJ2-7; D is unresolved. Trimming left V 1 base short and J 3 bases short, with 13 bases between. This CDR3 spans 15 amino acids. Germline lookup yields CDR1 LGHNA and CDR2 YSLEER. The CDR3 DNA is TGCGCCAGCAGCCAAGGGGCGTCAGTTAACTACGAGCAGTACTTC. It codes for CASSQGASVNYEQYF.

This chain joins TRBV28 and TRBJ1-5; D is unresolved. Germline V gene sequence: CDR1 MDHEN, CDR2 SYDVKM. Trimming cost V 6 bases and J 7 bases, with 13 bases left between them. This CDR3 has 13 residues. This chain's CDR3 is CASRTSLNQPQHF. The CDR3 nucleotides are TGTGCCAGCAGGACCAGTCTCAACCAGCCCCAGCATTTT.

The V call is TRBV28, the J call TRBJ2-7; D unresolved. V shed 1 base and J shed 2 bases, with 6 bases lying between them. In germline, CDR1 is MDHEN, CDR2 SYDVKM. The CDR3 has 13 residues. CDR3 protein: CASSLSDAYEQYF. As DNA, the CDR3 is TGTGCCAGCAGTTTATCAGACGCCTACGAGCAGTACTTC.

To note about this clone: One junction end disagrees with the germline gene, perhaps due to a read error. This sequence joins TRBV20-1 and TRBJ2-1; weak D call: TRBD1 (6 bases). This CDR3 contains 11 residues. Germline assignment: CDR1 DFQATT and CDR2 SNEGSKA (reference sequence). For the CDR3, the DNA is TGCAGTGCGAGAGGGGGAGATGAGCAGTTCTTC. Protein sequence: CSARGGDEQFF.

Notes on this clone: This CDR3 is also generated by other DNA sequences in the sample. V usage is TRBV5-1 and J usage is TRBJ2-5; a weak D match, TRBD1 (6 bases). V lost 2 bases and J lost 2, with 7 bases in between. Germline V gene sequence: CDR1 SGHRS, CDR2 YFSETQ. The CDR3 totals 13 residues. CDR3: CASSFGQQETQYF. The DNA for the CDR3 is TGCGCCAGCAGCTTTGGACAGCAAGAGACCCAGTACTTC.